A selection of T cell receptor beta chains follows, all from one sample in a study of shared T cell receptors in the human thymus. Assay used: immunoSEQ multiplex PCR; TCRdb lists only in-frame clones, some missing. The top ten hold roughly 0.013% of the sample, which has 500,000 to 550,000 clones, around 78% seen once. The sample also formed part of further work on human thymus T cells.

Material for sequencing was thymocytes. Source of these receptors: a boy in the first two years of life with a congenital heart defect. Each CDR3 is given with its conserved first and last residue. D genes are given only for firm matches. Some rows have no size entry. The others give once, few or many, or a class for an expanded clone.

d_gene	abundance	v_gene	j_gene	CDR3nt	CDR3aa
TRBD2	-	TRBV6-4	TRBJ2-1	TGTGCCAGCAGTGAGGGGGGGACTAGCGGGAGAAATGAGCAGTTCTTC	CASSEGGTSGRNEQFF
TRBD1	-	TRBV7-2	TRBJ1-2	TGTGCCAGCAGCTTACGGGACAGGGGGCGTGGTGGCTACACCTTC	CASSLRDRGRGGYTF
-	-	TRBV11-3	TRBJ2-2	TGTGCCAGCAGCACCCACAGCACCGGGGAGCTGTTTTTT	CASSTHSTGELFF
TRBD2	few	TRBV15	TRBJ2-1	TGTGCCACCAGCAGGGGGGAACGGTGGGGGACTAGCAATGAGCAGTTCTTC	CATSRGERWGTSNEQFF
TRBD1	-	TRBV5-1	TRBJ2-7	TGCGCCAGCAGCGGGACAGGGGGGACCTACGAGCAGTACTTC	CASSGTGGTYEQYF
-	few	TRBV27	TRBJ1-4	TGTGCCAGCAGTGTCTACAGGGCAAGGATTGAAAAACTGTTTTTT	CASSVYRARIEKLFF
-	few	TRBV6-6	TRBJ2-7	TGTGCCAGCAGTTACTCGGGCAGCTCCTACGAGCAGTACTTC	CASSYSGSSYEQYF
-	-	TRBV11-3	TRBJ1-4	TGTGCCAGCAGTTTAGAACCACCGAGCAGGTCAACTAATGAAAAACTGTTTTTT	CASSLEPPSRSTNEKLFF
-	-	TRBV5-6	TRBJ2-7	TGTGCCAGCAGCTTGGGGACTACTCAACTCGAGCAGTACTTC	CASSLGTTQLEQYF
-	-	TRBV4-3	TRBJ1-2	TGCGCCAGCAGCTCTCCGACAGACTATGGCTACACCTTC	CASSSPTDYGYTF
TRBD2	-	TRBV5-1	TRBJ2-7	TGCGCCAGCAGCGGCCCCGGGGGAGGAGGACTAGCGGGACCCGTTTGGGGCGAGCAGTACTTC	CASSGPGGGGLAGPVWGEQYF
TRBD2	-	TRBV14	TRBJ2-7	TGTGCCAGCAGCCACCGGTCCAGCGGGAGCTCCTACGAGCAGTACTTC	CASSHRSSGSSYEQYF
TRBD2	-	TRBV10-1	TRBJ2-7	TGCGCCAGCAGTGGAGGGTCTGAGACTAGCGCTGAAATTTACTACGAGCAGTACTTC	CASSGGSETSAEIYYEQYF
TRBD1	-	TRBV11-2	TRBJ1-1	TGTGCCAGCAGCTTCGGGACAGCCGGGGGGGCTGAAGCTTTCTTT	CASSFGTAGGAEAFF
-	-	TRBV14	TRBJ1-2	TGTGCCAGCAGCCAAATGAGGTCTTATGGCTACACCTTC	CASSQMRSYGYTF
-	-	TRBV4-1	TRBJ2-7	TGCGCCAGCAGGTATTTGGGGGGACCCGGTGACGAGCAGTACTTC	CASRYLGGPGDEQYF
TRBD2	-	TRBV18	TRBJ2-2	TGTGCCAGCTCAACTAGCGGGAAAGAGAACACCGGGGAGCTGTTTTTT	CASSTSGKENTGELFF
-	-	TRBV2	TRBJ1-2	TGTGCCAGCGGAGGGAAAAACTATGGCTACACCTTC	CASGGKNYGYTF
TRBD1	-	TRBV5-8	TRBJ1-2	TGTGCCAGCAGCTTGGGACAGGGTGACTATGGCTACACCTTC	CASSLGQGDYGYTF
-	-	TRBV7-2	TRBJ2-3	TGTGCCAGCAGCCACGGGTGGGGGGTAACGCAGTATTTT	CASSHGWGVTQYF
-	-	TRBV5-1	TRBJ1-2	TGCGCCAGCAGTCTCCGGGGGGGGGAATCTAACTATGGCTACACCTTC	CASSLRGGESNYGYTF
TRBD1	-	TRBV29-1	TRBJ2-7	TGCAGCGTTGAATCGGCAGGGGGCGAGCAGTACTTC	CSVESAGGEQYF
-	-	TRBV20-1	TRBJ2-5	TGCAGTGTCAGCCAAGAGACCCAGTACTTC	CSVSQETQYF
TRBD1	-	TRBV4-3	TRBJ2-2	TGCGCCAGCAGCCAAGTCTACCGGGACAGCAACACCGGGGAGCTGTTTTTT	CASSQVYRDSNTGELFF
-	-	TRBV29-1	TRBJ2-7	TGCAGCGCAATACCCACGGGATTCAGCCCGACCTACGAGCAGTACTTC	CSAIPTGFSPTYEQYF
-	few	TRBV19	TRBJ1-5	TGTGCCAGTAGTATAGATAGGAGTCTCAGCAATCAGCCCCAGCATTTT	CASSIDRSLSNQPQHF
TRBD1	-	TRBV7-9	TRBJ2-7	TGTGCCAGCAGCTGCGTGAATGGACAGGGGGCCTACGAGCAGTACTTC	CASSCVNGQGAYEQYF
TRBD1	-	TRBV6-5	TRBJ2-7	TGTGCCAGCACCGGGGGACAGGGGGGCGAGCAGTACTTC	CASTGGQGGEQYF
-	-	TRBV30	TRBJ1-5	TGTGCCTGGGCCCGGGCTACCGTCAGGGCCAATCAGCCCCAGCATTTT	CAWARATVRANQPQHF
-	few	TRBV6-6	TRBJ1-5	TGTGCCAGCAGTTTTGACAGCAGCAATCAGCCCCAGCATTTT	CASSFDSSNQPQHF
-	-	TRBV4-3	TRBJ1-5	TGCGCCAGCAGCCAAGTTCCCAATACAGTGGATCAGCCCCAGCATTTT	CASSQVPNTVDQPQHF
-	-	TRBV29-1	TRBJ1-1	TGCAGCGTTACGGACACTGAAGCTTTCTTT	CSVTDTEAFF
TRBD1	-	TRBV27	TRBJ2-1	TGTGCCAGCAACCGAGACAGGGGCAGCAATGAGCAGTTCTTC	CASNRDRGSNEQFF
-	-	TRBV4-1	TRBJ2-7	TGCGCCAGCAGCCAAGATTGGGAGGGGGTAAGCTCCTACGAGCAGTACTTC	CASSQDWEGVSSYEQYF
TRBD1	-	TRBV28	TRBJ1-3	TGTGCCAGCAGTACGCCTATAAACAGGGGAAGCTCTGGAAACACCATATATTTT	CASSTPINRGSSGNTIYF
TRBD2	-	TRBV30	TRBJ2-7	TGTGCCTGGAGCGATAAGGGACTAGCGGGATCGAGGAGGTACGAGCAGTACTTC	CAWSDKGLAGSRRYEQYF
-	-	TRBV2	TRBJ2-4	TGTGCCGGGTCTCCGGACAATCGTCTAGCCAAAAACATTCAGTACTTC	CAGSPDNRLAKNIQYF
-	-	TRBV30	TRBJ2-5	TGTGCCTGGAGTGACGGGAGTGAGACCCAGTACTTC	CAWSDGSETQYF
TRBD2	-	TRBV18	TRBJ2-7	TGTGCCAGCTCACCAGGGACTAGCGGGAGACCCTACGAGCAGTACTTC	CASSPGTSGRPYEQYF
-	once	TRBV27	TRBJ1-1	TGTGCCAGCAGTCCGGATCAGGGAACCACTGAAGCTTTCTTT	CASSPDQGTTEAFF